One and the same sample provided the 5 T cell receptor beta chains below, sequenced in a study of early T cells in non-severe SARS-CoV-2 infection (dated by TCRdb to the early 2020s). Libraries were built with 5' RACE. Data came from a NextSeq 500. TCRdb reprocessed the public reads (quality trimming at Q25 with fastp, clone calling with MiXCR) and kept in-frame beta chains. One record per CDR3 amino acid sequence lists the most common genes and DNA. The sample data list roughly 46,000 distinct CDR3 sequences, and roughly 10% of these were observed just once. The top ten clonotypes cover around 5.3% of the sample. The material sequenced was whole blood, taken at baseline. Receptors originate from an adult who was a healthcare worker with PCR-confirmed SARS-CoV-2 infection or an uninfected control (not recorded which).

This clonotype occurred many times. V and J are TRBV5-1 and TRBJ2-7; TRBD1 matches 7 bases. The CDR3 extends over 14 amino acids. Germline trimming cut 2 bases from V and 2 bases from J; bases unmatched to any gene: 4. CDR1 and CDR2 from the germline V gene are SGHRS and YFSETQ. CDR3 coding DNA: TGCGCCAGCAGCTTACAGGGGTACACCTACGAGCAGTACTTC. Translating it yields CASSLQGYTYEQYF.

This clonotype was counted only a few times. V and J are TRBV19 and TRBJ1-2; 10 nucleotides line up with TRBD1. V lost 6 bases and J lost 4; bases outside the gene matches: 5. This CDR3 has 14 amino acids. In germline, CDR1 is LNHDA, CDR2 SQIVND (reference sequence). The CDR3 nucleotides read TGTGCCAGTAGCGGGACAGGGGAGGTCTATGGCTACACCTTC. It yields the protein CASSGTGEVYGYTF.

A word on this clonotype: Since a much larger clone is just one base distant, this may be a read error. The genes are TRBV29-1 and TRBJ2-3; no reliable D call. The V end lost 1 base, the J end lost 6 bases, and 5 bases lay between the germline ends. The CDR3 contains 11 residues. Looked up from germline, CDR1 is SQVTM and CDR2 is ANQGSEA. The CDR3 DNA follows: TGCAGCGTTGAAGTTCACGATACGCAGTATTTT. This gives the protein CSVEVHDTQYF.

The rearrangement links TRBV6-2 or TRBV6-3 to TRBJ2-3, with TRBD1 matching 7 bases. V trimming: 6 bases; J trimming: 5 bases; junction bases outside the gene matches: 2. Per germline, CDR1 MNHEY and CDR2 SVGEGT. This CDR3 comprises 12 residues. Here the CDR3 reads CASSSGGDTQYF. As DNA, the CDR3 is TGTGCCAGCAGCTCAGGGGGAGATACGCAGTATTTT.

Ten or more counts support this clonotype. The CDR3 coding sequence is TGTGCCAGCCGGCCAGATTACTCCTACGAGCAGTACTTC. Amino acids: CASRPDYSYEQYF. V gene TRBV7-8 combines with J gene TRBJ2-7; D is unresolved. This CDR3 region has 13 residues. CDR1 is SGHVS and CDR2 is FQNEAQ in the germline V gene. Trimming stripped 8 bases from V and 0 bases from J, with 11 bases between.